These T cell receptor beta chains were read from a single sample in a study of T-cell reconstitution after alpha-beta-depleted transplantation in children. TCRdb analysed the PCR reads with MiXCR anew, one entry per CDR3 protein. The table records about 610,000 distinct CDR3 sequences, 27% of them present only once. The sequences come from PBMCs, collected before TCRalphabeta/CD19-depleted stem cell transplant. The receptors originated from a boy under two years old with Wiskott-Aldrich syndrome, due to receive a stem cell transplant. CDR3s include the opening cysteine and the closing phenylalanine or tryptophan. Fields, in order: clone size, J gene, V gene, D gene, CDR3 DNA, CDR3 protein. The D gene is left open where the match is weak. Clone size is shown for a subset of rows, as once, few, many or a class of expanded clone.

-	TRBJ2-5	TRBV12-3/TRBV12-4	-	TGTGCCAGCCCCCCAAAGAGTTCGGAAGAGACCCAGTACTTC	CASPPKSSEETQYF
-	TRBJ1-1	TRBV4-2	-	TGTGCCAGCAGCCAAGCAGGGGCAGGGCGAGTTACTGAAGCTTTCTTT	CASSQAGAGRVTEAFF
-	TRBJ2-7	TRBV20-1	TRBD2	TGCAGTGCTAGGCGGCTAGCGGGATTCACGGACGAGCAGTACTTC	CSARRLAGFTDEQYF
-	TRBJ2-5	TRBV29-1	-	TGCAGCGTTGAAATGACAGACCAAGAGACCCAGTACTTC	CSVEMTDQETQYF
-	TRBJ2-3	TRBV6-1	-	TGTGCCACTGCGGAGGGAAGGGGCACAGATACGCAGTATTTT	CATAEGRGTDTQYF
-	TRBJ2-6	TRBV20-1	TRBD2	TGCAGTGCTAGAGATCCTAGGCTAGCGGGAGCTGGGGCCAACGTCCTGACTTTC	CSARDPRLAGAGANVLTF
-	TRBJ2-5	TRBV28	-	TGTGCCAGCAGACGGACAGCCCAAGAGACCCAGTACTTC	CASRRTAQETQYF
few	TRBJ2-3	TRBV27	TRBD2	TGTGCCAGCAGCCACCGGGGGCTAGCGGGAGGAGAATACCTACTTACAGATACGCAGTATTTT	CASSHRGLAGGEYLLTDTQYF
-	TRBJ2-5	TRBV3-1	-	TGTGCCAGCAGCCAAGGGACAGAGCCAATTAGAGAGACCCAGTACTTC	CASSQGTEPIRETQYF
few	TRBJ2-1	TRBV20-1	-	TGCAGTGCTAGTACAAGGGCAACCTACAATGAGCAGTTCTTC	CSASTRATYNEQFF
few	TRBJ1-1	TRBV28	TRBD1	TGTGCCAGCAGTTTATTCAGGGGGCGCACTGAAGCTTTCTTT	CASSLFRGRTEAFF
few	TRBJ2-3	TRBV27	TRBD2	TGTGCCAGCACTGTAGCGGGATGGGACACAGATACGCAGTATTTT	CASTVAGWDTDTQYF
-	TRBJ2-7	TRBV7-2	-	TGTGCCAGCAGCTTAGCCCTCGGACAGACCTACGAGCAGTACTTC	CASSLALGQTYEQYF
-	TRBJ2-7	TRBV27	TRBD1	TGTGCCAGCAGGGGTTGGGACAGGGGCTACGAGCAGCACTTC	CASRGWDRGYEQHF
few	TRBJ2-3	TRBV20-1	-	TGCAGTGCTAGCGGCCAGACCACAGATACGCAGTATTTT	CSASGQTTDTQYF
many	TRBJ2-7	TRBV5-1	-	TGCGCCAGCAGCGTCTCTCCCTACGAGCAGTACTTC	CASSVSPYEQYF